The clone carrying this T cell receptor beta chain was detected many times. Each CDR3 protein is one row after TCRdb ran MiXCR on the 5' RACE reads. The sample shows approximately 340,000 distinct CDR3 sequences, roughly 9.4% of them seen only once. These data come from a study of T cells after yellow fever vaccination. The source was PBMCs, collected on the day of the first yellow fever vaccination. This sequence was found in a man younger than 35 who received the YFV17D yellow fever vaccine.

The CDR3 bases are TGCGCCAGCAGCCCTACTTCAGGGGTCACTGAGCAGTTCTTC. It specifies CASSPTSGVTEQFF. The chain employs TRBV4-1 and TRBJ2-1, with TRBD1 as a possible D gene (6 bases). Germline CDR1 is MGHRA and CDR2 is YSYEKL. Trimming took 4 bases from V and 9 from J, leaving 16 bases between them. CDR3 size: 14 residues.